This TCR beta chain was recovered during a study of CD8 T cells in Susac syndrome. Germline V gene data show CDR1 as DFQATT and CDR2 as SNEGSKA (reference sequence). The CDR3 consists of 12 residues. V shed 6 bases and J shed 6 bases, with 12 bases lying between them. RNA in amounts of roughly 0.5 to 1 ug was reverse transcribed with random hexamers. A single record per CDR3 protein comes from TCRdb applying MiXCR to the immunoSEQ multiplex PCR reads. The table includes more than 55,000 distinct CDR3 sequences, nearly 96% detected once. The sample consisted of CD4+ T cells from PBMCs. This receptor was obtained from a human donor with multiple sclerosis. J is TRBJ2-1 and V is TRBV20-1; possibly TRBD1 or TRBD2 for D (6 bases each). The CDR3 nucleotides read TGCAGTGCCACTTCGGGGGCCAATGAGCAGTTCTTC. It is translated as CSATSGANEQFF.